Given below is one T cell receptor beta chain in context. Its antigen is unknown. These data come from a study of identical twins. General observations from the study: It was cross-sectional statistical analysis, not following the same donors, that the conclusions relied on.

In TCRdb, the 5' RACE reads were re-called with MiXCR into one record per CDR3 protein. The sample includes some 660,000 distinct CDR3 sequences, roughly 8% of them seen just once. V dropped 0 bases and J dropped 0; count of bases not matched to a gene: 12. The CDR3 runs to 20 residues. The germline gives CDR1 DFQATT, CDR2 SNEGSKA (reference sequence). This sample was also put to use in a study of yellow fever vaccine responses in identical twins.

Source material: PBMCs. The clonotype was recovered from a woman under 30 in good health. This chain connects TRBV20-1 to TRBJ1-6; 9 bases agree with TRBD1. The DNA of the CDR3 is TGCAGTGCTAGAGATTCAAGGGGGGACAGGGTCAGCTCCTATAATTCACCCCTCCACTTT. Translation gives CSARDSRGDRVSSYNSPLHF.